These T cell receptor beta chains were read from a single sample in a study of vaccination and CD4 T cells after COVID-19. Their recognized antigens are unknown. MiXCR, applied by TCRdb to the PCR reads, yields one record per CDR3 protein. This table holds roughly 16,000 distinct CDR3 sequences, over 30% found once. Sequencing was done on a sample of CD4+ T cells from blood, cultured in vitro. The receptors were gathered from a human donor who had recovered from COVID-19. Each CDR3 is given with its conserved first and last residue. The D gene is left open where the match is weak. Clone size is not always given. Where it is, it says once, few, many or a class for expanded clones.

J	size	D	V	CDR3	DNA
TRBJ2-7	few	-	TRBV7-9	CASSLEFGSYEQYF	TGTGCCAGCAGCTTAGAGTTCGGTAGCTACGAGCAGTACTTC
TRBJ2-1	-	-	TRBV18	CASSPLQTRNEQFF	TGTGCCAGCTCACCTCTCCAGACCAGGAATGAGCAGTTCTTC
TRBJ2-3	few	-	TRBV20-1	CSAERTGQDSYGTQYF	TGCAGTGCTGAGCGCACCGGGCAAGATTCGTACGGTACGCAGTATTTT
TRBJ1-5	-	-	TRBV18	CASSVSPNNQPQHF	TGTGCCAGCTCAGTGTCGCCGAACAATCAGCCCCAGCATTTT
TRBJ2-1	-	-	TRBV20-1	CSATGAAFTNEQFF	TGCAGTGCTACCGGGGCGGCTTTCACCAATGAGCAGTTCTTC
TRBJ2-3	-	-	TRBV10-3	CAISARTDTQYF	TGTGCCATCAGTGCTCGCACAGATACGCAGTATTTT
TRBJ1-2	-	-	TRBV7-2	CASSTPGWSDGYTF	TGTGCCAGCAGCACCCCGGGTTGGTCGGATGGCTACACCTTC
TRBJ2-1	-	TRBD1	TRBV7-9	CASSDGDRPKFF	TGTGCCAGCAGCGACGGGGACAGGCCGAAGTTCTTC
TRBJ2-3	-	-	TRBV20-1	CSARDGTSTDTQYF	TGCAGTGCTAGAGATGGGACGAGCACAGATACGCAGTATTTT
TRBJ1-1	-	TRBD1	TRBV6-1	CASSASGQGDTEAFF	TGTGCCAGCAGTGCATCGGGACAGGGGGACACTGAAGCTTTCTTT
TRBJ1-4	few	-	TRBV27	CASRLQGLNEKLFF	TGTGCCAGCAGGTTACAGGGCCTTAATGAAAAACTGTTTTTT
TRBJ2-5	few	-	TRBV5-8	CASSLATMGETQYF	TGTGCCAGCAGCTTGGCCACGATGGGAGAGACCCAGTACTTC
TRBJ1-1	-	-	TRBV24-1	CATQDLIGTEAFF	TGTGCCACCCAAGACCTTATAGGGACTGAAGCTTTCTTT
TRBJ2-1	-	-	TRBV19	CASKASRVDYNEQFF	TGTGCCAGTAAAGCCTCGAGGGTGGATTACAATGAGCAGTTCTTC
TRBJ1-1	-	-	TRBV5-1	CASSPLAGTNTEAFF	TGCGCCAGCAGTCCCCTGGCAGGGACTAACACTGAAGCTTTCTTT
TRBJ1-2	few	-	TRBV20-1	CSADDRAADGYTF	TGCAGTGCAGACGATAGGGCGGCAGATGGCTACACCTTC
TRBJ2-1	-	TRBD1	TRBV9	CASSVLGQGSDEQFF	TGTGCCAGCAGCGTATTGGGACAGGGGTCTGACGAGCAGTTCTTC
TRBJ2-7	-	TRBD2	TRBV7-2	CASSLSGTSGYEQYF	TGTGCCAGCAGCTTATCCGGGACTAGCGGCTACGAGCAGTACTTC
TRBJ2-1	-	-	TRBV12-3/TRBV12-4	CASSLEAYAHNEQFF	TGTGCCAGCAGTTTAGAGGCGTACGCCCACAATGAGCAGTTCTTC
TRBJ1-5	few	-	TRBV19	CASSLTAIPHNQPQHF	TGTGCCAGTAGTTTAACAGCGATCCCCCACAATCAGCCCCAGCATTTT
TRBJ1-3	-	-	TRBV12-3/TRBV12-4	CASSPTGNTIYF	TGTGCCAGCAGTCCAACAGGAAACACCATATATTTT
TRBJ2-7	few	-	TRBV28	CASTGSLSSYEQYF	TGTGCCAGCACGGGCAGTTTAAGCTCCTACGAGCAGTACTTC
TRBJ2-7	-	-	TRBV7-3	CASSPAPTLGEQYF	TGTGCCAGCAGCCCCGCTCCTACTTTGGGCGAGCAGTACTTC
TRBJ2-7	-	-	TRBV20-1	CSASLDWGFEQYF	TGCAGTGCTAGCCTTGACTGGGGTTTCGAGCAGTACTTC
TRBJ2-3	few	-	TRBV7-8	CASSFATDTQYF	TGTGCCAGCAGCTTCGCCACAGATACGCAGTATTTT
TRBJ2-7	-	-	TRBV28	CASKPGTRVINEQYF	TGTGCCAGCAAACCAGGTACTAGGGTTATCAACGAGCAGTACTTC
TRBJ2-7	-	TRBD2	TRBV20-1	CSARGSGFSYEQYF	TGCAGTGCTAGAGGTAGCGGGTTCTCCTACGAGCAGTACTTC
TRBJ1-6	-	-	TRBV27	CASSTRGLVAYNSPLHF	TGTGCCAGCAGTACGCGGGGGCTAGTGGCCTATAATTCACCCCTCCACTTT
TRBJ1-2	few	-	TRBV29-1	CSVGLGPHYGYTF	TGCAGCGTTGGATTGGGACCCCACTATGGCTACACCTTC
TRBJ2-3	-	-	TRBV2	CASSGAGTTSTDTQYF	TGTGCCAGCAGTGGGGCGGGAACAACTAGCACAGATACGCAGTATTTT
TRBJ2-1	few	-	TRBV30	CAWSRGRVQQFF	TGTGCCTGGAGTCGAGGCAGGGTCCAGCAGTTCTTC
TRBJ2-5	few	TRBD1	TRBV4-1	CASSRDRGFQETQYF	TGCGCCAGCAGCCGGGACAGGGGTTTTCAAGAGACCCAGTACTTC
TRBJ2-1	once	TRBD2	TRBV2	CASSDSGGSRDNEQFF	TGTGCCAGCAGTGATTCCGGCGGGAGTAGAGACAATGAGCAGTTCTTC
TRBJ2-1	-	-	TRBV5-1	CASSLGGMNEQFF	TGCGCCAGCAGCTTGGGCGGGATGAATGAGCAGTTCTTC
TRBJ1-1	-	-	TRBV28	CASSLRWGASTEAFF	TGTGCCAGCAGTTTACGGTGGGGCGCTAGCACTGAAGCTTTCTTT
TRBJ2-2	few	-	TRBV15	CATSRGEIGELFF	TGTGCCACCAGCAGAGGGGAGATAGGGGAGCTGTTTTTT
TRBJ2-1	few	-	TRBV27	CASSSQGANNEQFF	TGTGCCAGCAGTAGCCAAGGTGCAAACAATGAGCAGTTCTTC
TRBJ1-3	-	-	TRBV6-1	CASRALGGNTIYF	TGTGCCAGCAGAGCCCTGGGAGGAAACACCATATATTTT
TRBJ1-5	-	-	TRBV7-2	CASSSTGFGQPQHF	TGTGCCAGCAGTTCTACTGGTTTTGGCCAGCCCCAGCATTTT
TRBJ2-7	-	TRBD2	TRBV20-1	CSAFPGTRWYEQYF	TGCAGTGCTTTTCCCGGGACTAGATGGTACGAGCAGTACTTC
TRBJ2-7	-	-	TRBV7-9	CASSLGVEQYF	TGTGCCAGCAGCTTAGGGGTCGAGCAGTACTTC
TRBJ2-1	few	-	TRBV19	CASSMRKVIDEQFF	TGTGCCAGTAGTATGAGGAAAGTTATCGATGAGCAGTTCTTC
TRBJ1-1	-	-	TRBV7-9	CAGGKRQANEAFF	TGTGCCGGGGGGAAGAGACAGGCCAATGAAGCTTTCTTT
TRBJ2-7	-	-	TRBV7-8	CASSILAAGKASYEQYF	TGTGCCAGCAGCATATTGGCGGCGGGTAAAGCTTCCTACGAGCAGTACTTC
TRBJ2-3	-	-	TRBV20-1	CSAKAPGRGTDTQYF	TGCAGTGCTAAGGCGCCGGGGCGGGGCACAGATACGCAGTATTTT
TRBJ2-3	-	-	TRBV2	CASSGPRGDDTQYF	TGTGCCAGCAGTGGCCCCCGAGGAGACGATACGCAGTATTTT
TRBJ2-2	-	-	TRBV25-1	CASSYSPAGELFF	TGTGCCAGCAGTTATAGTCCCGCCGGGGAGCTGTTTTTT
TRBJ2-7	-	-	TRBV7-9	CASSFIQGSYEQYF	TGTGCCAGCAGCTTTATCCAGGGCAGCTACGAGCAGTACTTC
TRBJ2-3	few	-	TRBV2	CASRDSGGSTDTQYF	TGTGCCAGCAGGGACTCGGGGGGCAGCACAGATACGCAGTATTTT
TRBJ2-5	-	TRBD2	TRBV28	CASSFRLAGVGETQYF	TGTGCCAGCAGTTTCCGCCTAGCGGGAGTAGGAGAGACCCAGTACTTC
TRBJ2-7	few	-	TRBV20-1	CSARGVRTYEQYF	TGCAGTGCTAGGGGGGTTAGAACGTACGAGCAGTACTTC
TRBJ2-7	-	TRBD1	TRBV20-1	CSARYRGAYEQYF	TGCAGTGCTAGATACAGGGGTGCCTACGAGCAGTACTTC
TRBJ2-3	few	TRBD2	TRBV7-9	CASSWASGSGDTQYF	TGTGCCAGCAGCTGGGCTAGCGGGAGTGGAGATACGCAGTATTTT
TRBJ2-1	-	TRBD1	TRBV19	CASSRTGGSEQFF	TGTGCCAGTAGCCGGACAGGGGGCAGTGAGCAGTTCTTC
TRBJ2-1	-	TRBD2	TRBV6-1	CASRREALAGGPNEQFF	TGTGCCAGCAGACGTGAGGCCCTAGCGGGAGGGCCGAATGAGCAGTTCTTC